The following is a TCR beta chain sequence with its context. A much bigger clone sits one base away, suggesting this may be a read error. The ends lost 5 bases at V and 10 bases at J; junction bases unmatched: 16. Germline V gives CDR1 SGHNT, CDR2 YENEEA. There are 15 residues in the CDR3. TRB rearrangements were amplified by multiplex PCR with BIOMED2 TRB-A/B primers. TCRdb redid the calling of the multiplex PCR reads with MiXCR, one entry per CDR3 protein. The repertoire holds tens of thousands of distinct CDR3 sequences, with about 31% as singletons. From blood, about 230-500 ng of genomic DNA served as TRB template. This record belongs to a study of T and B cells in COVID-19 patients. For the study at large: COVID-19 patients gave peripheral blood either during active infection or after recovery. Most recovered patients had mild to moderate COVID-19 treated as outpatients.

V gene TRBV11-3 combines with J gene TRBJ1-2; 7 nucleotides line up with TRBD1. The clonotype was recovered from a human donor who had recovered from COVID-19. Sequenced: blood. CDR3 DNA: TGTGCCAGCAGCGCCAGACAGGGACGCTCTTCTGACTACACCTTC. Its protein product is CASSARQGRSSDYTF.